This TCR beta chain is drawn from a study of blood T cell repertoires in COVID-19. Overall study: The samples span acute and convalescent COVID-19 from the United States, Italy and Spain. PBMCs, B-cell-depleted T cells, or T cells provided the cDNA or gDNA that made up the material.

Original methodology: Nucleated cell counts were estimated from reference gene primer amplification. The table came from immunoSEQ multiplex PCR; TCRdb's copy has only in-frame clones and leaves some out. V, J and clone size reflect that table, while D and trimming were determined from the DNA. The sample contains about 74,000 clones, approximately 85% of which appear only once. With 5 bases clipped from V and 0 bases from J, the junction kept 7 bases outside the gene matches. The CDR3 covers 17 residues. Germline V gives CDR1 SGHRS, CDR2 YFSETQ. The sequence came from a man aged 45-60 years with acute or convalescent COVID-19. Sequenced sample: peripheral blood. The rearrangement uses TRBV5-1 and TRBJ2-1, with 11 bases aligning to TRBD2. The CDR3 region is CASSLPSGGFSYNEQFF. CDR3 DNA: TGCGCCAGCAGTCTTCCTAGCGGGGGGTTCTCCTACAATGAGCAGTTCTTC.